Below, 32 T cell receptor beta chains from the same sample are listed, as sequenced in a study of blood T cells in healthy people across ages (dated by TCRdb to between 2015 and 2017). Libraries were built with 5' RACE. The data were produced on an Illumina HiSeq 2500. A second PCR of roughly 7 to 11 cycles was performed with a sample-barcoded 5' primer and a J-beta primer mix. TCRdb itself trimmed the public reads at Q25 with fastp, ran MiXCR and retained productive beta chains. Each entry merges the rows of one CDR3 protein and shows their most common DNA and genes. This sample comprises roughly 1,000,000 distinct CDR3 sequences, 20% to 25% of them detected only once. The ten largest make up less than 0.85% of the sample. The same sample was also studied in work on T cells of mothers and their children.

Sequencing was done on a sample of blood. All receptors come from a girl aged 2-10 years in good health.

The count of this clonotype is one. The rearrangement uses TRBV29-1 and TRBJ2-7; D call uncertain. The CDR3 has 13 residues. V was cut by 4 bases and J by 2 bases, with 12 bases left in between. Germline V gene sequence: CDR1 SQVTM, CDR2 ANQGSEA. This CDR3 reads CSVGWAVTYEQYF. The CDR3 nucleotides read TGCAGCGTTGGTTGGGCAGTGACCTACGAGCAGTACTTC.

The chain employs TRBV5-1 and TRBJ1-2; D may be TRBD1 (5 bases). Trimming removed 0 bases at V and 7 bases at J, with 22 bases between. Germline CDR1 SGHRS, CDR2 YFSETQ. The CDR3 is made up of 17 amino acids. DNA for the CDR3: TGCGCCAGCAGCTTGGATCCCGGGACTCAAACTATGTCTGGCTACACCTTC. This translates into CASSLDPGTQTMSGYTF. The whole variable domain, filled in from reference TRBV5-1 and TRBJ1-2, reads KAGVTQTPRYLIKTRGQQVTLSCSPISGHRSVSWYQQTPGQGLQFLFEYFSETQRNKGNFPGRFSGRQFSNSRSEMNVSTLELGDSALYLCASSLDPGTQTMSGYTFGSGTRLTVV.

The CDR3 loop is CASSLTGPGTEWDSPLHF. The CDR3 coding sequence is TGTGCCAGCAGTTTAACAGGGCCCGGCACCGAGTGGGATTCACCCCTCCACTTT. V usage is TRBV27 and J usage is TRBJ1-6; weak D call: TRBD1 (6 bases). This CDR3 has 18 amino acids. The V gene lost 2 bases and the J gene lost 8 bases, with 22 bases spanning the gap. The germline gives CDR1 MNHEY, CDR2 SMNVEV (reference sequence).

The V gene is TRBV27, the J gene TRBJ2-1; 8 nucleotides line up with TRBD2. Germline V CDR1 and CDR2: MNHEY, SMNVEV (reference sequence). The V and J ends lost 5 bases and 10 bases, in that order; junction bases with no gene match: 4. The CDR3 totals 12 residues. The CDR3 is CASSRAGGEQFF. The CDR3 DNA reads TGTGCCAGCAGTCGTGCGGGAGGCGAGCAGTTCTTC.

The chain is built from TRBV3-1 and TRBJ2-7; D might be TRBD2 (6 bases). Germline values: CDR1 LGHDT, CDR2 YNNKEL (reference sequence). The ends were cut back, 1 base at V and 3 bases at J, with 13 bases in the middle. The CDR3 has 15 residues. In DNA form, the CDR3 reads TGTGCCAGCAGCCAAGGTTGGGAGGTCTACTACGAGCAGTACTTC. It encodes CASSQGWEVYYEQYF.

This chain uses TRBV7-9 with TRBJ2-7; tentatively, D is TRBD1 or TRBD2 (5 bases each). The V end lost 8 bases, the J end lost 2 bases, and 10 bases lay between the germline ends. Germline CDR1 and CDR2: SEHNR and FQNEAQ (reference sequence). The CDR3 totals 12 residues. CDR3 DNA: TGTGCCAGCCGGGACGGACCCTACGAGCAGTACTTC. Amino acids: CASRDGPYEQYF.

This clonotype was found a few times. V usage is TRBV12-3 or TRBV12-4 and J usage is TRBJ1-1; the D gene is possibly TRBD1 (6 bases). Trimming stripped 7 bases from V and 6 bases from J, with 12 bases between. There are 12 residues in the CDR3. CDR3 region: CASTLGQPEAFF. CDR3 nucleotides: TGTGCCAGCACCTTGGGACAACCTGAAGCTTTCTTT.

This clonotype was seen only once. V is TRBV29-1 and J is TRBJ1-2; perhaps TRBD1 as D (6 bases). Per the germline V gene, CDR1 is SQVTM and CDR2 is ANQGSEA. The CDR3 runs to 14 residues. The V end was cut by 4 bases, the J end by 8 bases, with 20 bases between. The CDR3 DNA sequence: TGCAGCGTTGCCGATGTATTGGGACAAACGGGCTACACCTTC. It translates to CSVADVLGQTGYTF.

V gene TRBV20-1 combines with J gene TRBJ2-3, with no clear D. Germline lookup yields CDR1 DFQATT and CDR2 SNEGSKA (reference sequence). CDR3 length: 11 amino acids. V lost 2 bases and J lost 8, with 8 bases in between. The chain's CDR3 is CSARQTGTQYF. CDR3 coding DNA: TGCAGTGCTAGACAGACGGGTACGCAGTATTTT.

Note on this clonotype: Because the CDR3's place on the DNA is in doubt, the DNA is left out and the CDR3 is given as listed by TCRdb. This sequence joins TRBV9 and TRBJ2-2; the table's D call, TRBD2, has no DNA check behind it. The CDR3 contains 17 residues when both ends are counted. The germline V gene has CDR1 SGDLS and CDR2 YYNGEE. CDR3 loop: CASSVGGGAAWTGELSF.

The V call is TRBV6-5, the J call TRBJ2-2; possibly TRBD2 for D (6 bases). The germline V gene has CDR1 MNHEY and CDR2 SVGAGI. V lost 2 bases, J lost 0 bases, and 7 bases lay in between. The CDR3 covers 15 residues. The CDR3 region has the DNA TGTGCCAGCAGTTACGGACTACCGAACACCGGGGAGCTGTTTTTT. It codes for CASSYGLPNTGELFF.

CDR3 residues: CASSVRKIPYEQYF. The CDR3 DNA sequence: TGTGCCAGCAGTGTCAGAAAAATTCCCTACGAGCAGTACTTC. The chain has TRBV6-5 and TRBJ2-7; D is unclear. Trimming removed 5 bases from V and 2 bases from J, with 13 bases in between. There are 14 residues in the CDR3. CDR1 and CDR2 from the germline V gene are MNHEY and SVGAGI.

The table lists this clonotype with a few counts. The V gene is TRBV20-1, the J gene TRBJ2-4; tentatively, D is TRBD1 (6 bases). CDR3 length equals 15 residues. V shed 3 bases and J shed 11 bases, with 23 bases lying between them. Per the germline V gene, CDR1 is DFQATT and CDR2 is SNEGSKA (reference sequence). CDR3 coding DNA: TGCAGTGCTAGTCTCGCAGGGGCGGGCAAGGGATTTCAGTACTTC. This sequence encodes CSASLAGAGKGFQYF.

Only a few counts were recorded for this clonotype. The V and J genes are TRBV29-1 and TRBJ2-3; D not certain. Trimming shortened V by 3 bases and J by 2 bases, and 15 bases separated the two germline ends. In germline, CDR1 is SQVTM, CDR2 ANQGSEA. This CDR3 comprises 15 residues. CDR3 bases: TGCAGCGTTGATGGGCTAGAGGCGCCCACAGATACGCAGTATTTT. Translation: CSVDGLEAPTDTQYF.

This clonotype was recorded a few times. The CDR3 DNA is TGTGCCAGCACCCGGGGCGATTCAGCGCTGTTCTTC. It yields the protein CASTRGDSALFF. The genes are TRBV6-2 or TRBV6-3 and TRBJ2-1; D may match TRBD1 or TRBD2 (5 bases each). The germline V gene encodes CDR1 MNHEY and CDR2 SVGEGT. Trimming stripped 7 bases from V and 15 bases from J, with 19 bases between. The CDR3 has 12 residues.

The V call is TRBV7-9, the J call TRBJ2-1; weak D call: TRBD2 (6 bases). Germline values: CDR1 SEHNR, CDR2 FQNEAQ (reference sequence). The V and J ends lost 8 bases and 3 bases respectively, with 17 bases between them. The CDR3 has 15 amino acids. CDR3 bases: TGTGCCAGCGCCCCCATGGAGGGCGTCTACAATGAGCAGTTCTTC. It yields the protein CASAPMEGVYNEQFF.

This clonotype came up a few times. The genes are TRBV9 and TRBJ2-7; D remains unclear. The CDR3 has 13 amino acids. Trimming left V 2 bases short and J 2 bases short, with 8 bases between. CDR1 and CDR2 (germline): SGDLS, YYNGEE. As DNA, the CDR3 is TGTGCCAGCAGCGTGGGGAATACCTACGAGCAGTACTTC. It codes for CASSVGNTYEQYF. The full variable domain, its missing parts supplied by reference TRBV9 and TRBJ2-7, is DSGVTQTPKHLITATGQRVTLRCSPRSGDLSVYWYQQSLDQGLQFLIQYYNGEERAKGNILERFSAQQFPDLHSELNLSSLELGDSALYFCASSVGNTYEQYFGPGTRLTVT.

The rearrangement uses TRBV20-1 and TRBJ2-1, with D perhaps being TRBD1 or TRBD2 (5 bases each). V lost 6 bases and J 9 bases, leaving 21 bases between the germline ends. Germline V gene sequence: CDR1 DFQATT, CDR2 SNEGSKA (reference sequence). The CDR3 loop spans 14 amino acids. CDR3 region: CSAVGQGVQSEQFF. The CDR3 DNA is TGCAGTGCCGTCGGGCAGGGAGTTCAATCTGAGCAGTTCTTC.

The CDR3 sequence is CSALNRRSSYEQYF. CDR3 bases: TGCAGTGCTTTAAACCGACGTAGCTCCTACGAGCAGTACTTC. This chain connects TRBV20-1 to TRBJ2-7; D gene ambiguous. Trimming removed 5 bases at V and 0 bases at J, with 14 bases between. This CDR3 spans 14 amino acids. CDR1 is DFQATT and CDR2 is SNEGSKA in the germline V gene (reference sequence).

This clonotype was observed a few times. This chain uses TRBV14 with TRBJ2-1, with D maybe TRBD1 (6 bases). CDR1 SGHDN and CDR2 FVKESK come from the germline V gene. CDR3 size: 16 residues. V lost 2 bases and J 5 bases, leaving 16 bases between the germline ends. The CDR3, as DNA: TGTGCCAGCAGCCAATGGGGGCGGAGCGTGAACAATGAGCAGTTCTTC. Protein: CASSQWGRSVNNEQFF. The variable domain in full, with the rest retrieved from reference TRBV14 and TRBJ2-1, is EAGVTQFPSHSVIEKGQTVTLRCDPISGHDNLYWYRRVMGKEIKFLLHFVKESKQDESGMPNNRFLAERTGGTYSTLKVQPAELEDSGVYFCASSQWGRSVNNEQFFGPGTRLTVL.

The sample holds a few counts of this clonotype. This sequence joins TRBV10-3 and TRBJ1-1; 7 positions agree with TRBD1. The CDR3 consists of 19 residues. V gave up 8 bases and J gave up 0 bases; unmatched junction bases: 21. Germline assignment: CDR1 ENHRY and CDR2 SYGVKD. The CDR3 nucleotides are TGTGCCATCCTTCCCGCCCCCTGGGACAGCAGCCATTTGAACACTGAAGCTTTCTTT. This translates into CAILPAPWDSSHLNTEAFF.

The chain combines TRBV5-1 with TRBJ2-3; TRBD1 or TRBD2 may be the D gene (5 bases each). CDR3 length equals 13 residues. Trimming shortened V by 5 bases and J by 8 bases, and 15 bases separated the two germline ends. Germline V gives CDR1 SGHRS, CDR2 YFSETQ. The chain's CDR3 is CASRGDGPGTQYF. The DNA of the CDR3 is TGCGCCAGCAGAGGGGACGGCCCAGGTACGCAGTATTTT. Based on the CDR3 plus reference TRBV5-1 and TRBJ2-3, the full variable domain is KAGVTQTPRYLIKTRGQQVTLSCSPISGHRSVSWYQQTPGQGLQFLFEYFSETQRNKGNFPGRFSGRQFSNSRSEMNVSTLELGDSALYLCASRGDGPGTQYFGPGTRLTVL.

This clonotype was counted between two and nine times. The CDR3 protein is CASSTHRVPEGEQYF. In DNA form, the CDR3 reads TGTGCCAGCTCAACTCACAGGGTCCCAGAGGGCGAGCAGTACTTC. The V gene is TRBV18, the J gene TRBJ2-7; D may be TRBD1 (6 bases). Germline-derived CDR1 and CDR2 are KGHSH and LQKENI. V lost 5 bases to trimming and J lost 6 bases, with 20 bases between them. This CDR3 has 15 residues.

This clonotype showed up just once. The DNA for the CDR3 is TGTGCCAGCAGCACAAACAGGAACGGGAACACTGAAGCTTTCTTT. Its protein is CASSTNRNGNTEAFF. The rearrangement uses TRBV7-9 and TRBJ1-1; tentative D call: TRBD1 (5 bases). Trimming took 5 bases from V and 1 from J, leaving 14 bases between them. Germline V gene sequence: CDR1 SEHNR, CDR2 FQNEAQ (reference sequence). This CDR3 has 15 amino acids.

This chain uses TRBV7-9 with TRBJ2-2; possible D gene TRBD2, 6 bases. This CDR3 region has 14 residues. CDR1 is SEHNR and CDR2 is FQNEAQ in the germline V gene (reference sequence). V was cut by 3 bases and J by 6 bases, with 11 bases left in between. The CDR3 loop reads CASSFGGGAGELFF. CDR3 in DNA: TGTGCCAGCAGCTTCGGGGGAGGCGCCGGGGAGCTGTTTTTT.

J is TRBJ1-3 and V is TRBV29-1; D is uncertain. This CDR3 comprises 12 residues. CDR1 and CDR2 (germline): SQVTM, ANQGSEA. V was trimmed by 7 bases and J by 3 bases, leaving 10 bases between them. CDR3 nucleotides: TGCAGCGCTGGACCGGTTGGAAACACCATATATTTT. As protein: CSAGPVGNTIYF.

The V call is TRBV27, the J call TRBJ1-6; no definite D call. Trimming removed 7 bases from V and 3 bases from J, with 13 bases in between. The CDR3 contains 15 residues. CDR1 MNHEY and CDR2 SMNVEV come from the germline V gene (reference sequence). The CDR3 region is CASKLEPGYNSPLHF. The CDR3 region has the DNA TGTGCCAGCAAACTTGAACCCGGCTATAATTCACCCCTCCACTTT.

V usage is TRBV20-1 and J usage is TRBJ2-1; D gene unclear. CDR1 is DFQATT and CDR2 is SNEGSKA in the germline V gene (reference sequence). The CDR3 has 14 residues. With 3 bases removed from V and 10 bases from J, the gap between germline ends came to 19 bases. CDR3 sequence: CSASVVAMFDEQFF. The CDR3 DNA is TGCAGTGCTAGTGTGGTAGCTATGTTCGACGAGCAGTTCTTC.

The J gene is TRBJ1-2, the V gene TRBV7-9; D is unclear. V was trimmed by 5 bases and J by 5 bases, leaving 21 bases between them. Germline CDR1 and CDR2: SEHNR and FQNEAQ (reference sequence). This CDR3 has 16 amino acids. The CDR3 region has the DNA TGTGCCAGCAGCACTGATTCCACGGACGCTCTTTATGGCTACACCTTC. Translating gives CASSTDSTDALYGYTF.

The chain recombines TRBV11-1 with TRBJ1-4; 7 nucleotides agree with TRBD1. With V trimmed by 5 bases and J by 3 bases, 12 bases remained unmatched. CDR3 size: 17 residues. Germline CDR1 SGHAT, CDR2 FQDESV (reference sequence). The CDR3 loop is CASSTRGQYGANEKLFF. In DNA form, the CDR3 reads TGTGCCAGCAGCACACGGGGACAGTATGGAGCTAATGAAAAACTGTTTTTT.

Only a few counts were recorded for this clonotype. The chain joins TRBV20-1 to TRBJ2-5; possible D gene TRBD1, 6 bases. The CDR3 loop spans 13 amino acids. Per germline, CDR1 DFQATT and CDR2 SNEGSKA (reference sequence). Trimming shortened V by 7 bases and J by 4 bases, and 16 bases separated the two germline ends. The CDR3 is CSGDDQGRETQYF. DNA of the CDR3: TGCAGTGGGGACGACCAGGGGAGAGAGACCCAGTACTTC.

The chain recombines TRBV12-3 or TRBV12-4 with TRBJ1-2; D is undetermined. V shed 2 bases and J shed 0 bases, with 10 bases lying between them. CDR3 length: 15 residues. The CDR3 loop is CASSLSSKTNYGYTF. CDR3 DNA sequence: TGTGCCAGCAGTTTAAGCAGTAAGACTAACTATGGCTACACCTTC.